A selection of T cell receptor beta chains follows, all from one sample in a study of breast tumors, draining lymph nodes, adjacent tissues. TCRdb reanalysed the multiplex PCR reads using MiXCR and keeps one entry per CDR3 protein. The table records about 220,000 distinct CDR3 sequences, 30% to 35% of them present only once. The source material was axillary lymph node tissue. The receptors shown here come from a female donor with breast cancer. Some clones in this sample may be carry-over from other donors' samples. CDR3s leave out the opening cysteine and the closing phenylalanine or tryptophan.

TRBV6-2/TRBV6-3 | ASSYGAGWGYT
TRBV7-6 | ASSLRTQNEQY
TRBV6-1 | ASSEWGLLTDTQY
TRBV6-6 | ASSYAGSGNTIY
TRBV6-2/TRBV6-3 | ASSYTGETQY
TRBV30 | AWSVLRRNYGYT
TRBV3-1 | ASSHYSGNTIY
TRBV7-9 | ASSPPLAGSYNEQF
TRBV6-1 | ASSEARGGGPPDTQY
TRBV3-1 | ASSPLPGLAGRGETQY
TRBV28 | ASSTGTADTEAF
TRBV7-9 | ASSLGLAGAQY
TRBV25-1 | ASSLESGQAGYGYT
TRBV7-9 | ASSLDSVRGNTEAF